This T cell receptor beta chain is from a study of beta chain features in type 1 diabetes. Expressed TCRB transcripts were sequenced, since all the RNA that had been isolated was reverse transcribed. The assay was immunoSEQ multiplex PCR, and TCRdb's table has in-frame clones only and misses some. The data hold 640,000 or so clones, with about an eighth observed a single time. A few counts support this clone. No antigen is known for it. V lost 4 bases and J 0 bases, leaving 14 bases between the germline ends. The CDR3 runs to 16 residues. The germline gives CDR1 SGHRS, CDR2 YFSETQ. The study's findings and limits: Among patients with Type 1 diabetes, TCRB CDR3s were moderately but significantly shorter in every one of the four CD4+ subsets. VDJ junctions in type 1 diabetes patients carried more deletions and fewer insertions. For patients and controls alike, PCR might favor shorter templates to the same degree.

The V call is TRBV5-1, the J call TRBJ2-1; D remains ambiguous. Material: naive CD4+ T cells from blood. The clonotype was recovered from a young man with type 1 diabetes. The CDR3: CASSPQQLDSYNEQFF. The DNA of the CDR3 is TGCGCCAGCAGCCCACAACAGCTTGACTCCTACAATGAGCAGTTCTTC.